This T cell receptor beta chain was documented in a study of siplizumab effects on memory and regulatory T cells. Regarding the study as a whole: Greater diversity than memory cells seemed evident in naive T cells, which also appeared to be major alloresponse contributors.

Note on this clone: What it binds is not known.

TCRdb's table, derived via immunoSEQ multiplex PCR, lists solely in-frame clones and lacks some. The sample has 98,000 or so clones, over 90% seen once. The CDR3 is 14 amino acids. In germline, CDR1 is SEHNR, CDR2 FQNEAQ (reference sequence). V shed 3 bases and J 4 bases; nucleotides not matched to a gene: 4. The TCR originated in a human donor in good health. The rearrangement links TRBV7-9 to TRBJ1-1; 8 bases map to TRBD1. Material for sequencing was Tregs sorted from blood. The DNA for the CDR3 is TGTGCCAGCAGCTTTCAGGGGGCGCGCACTGAAGCTTTCTTT. Translated, it gives CASSFQGARTEAFF.